These T cell receptor beta chains were read from a single sample in a study of shared clonotypes between healthy human individuals. Clones were sequenced by immunoSEQ multiplex PCR, and TCRdb holds only the in-frame ones, with some missing. The sample yields approximately 460,000 clones, roughly three quarters seen once. The sequencing input was PBMCs. These receptors all stem from a woman in her thirties or forties in good health. Some clones in this sample may be carry-over from other donors' samples. Both conserved end residues are part of each CDR3. The D gene is left open where the match is weak. Clone size is not always given. Where it is, it says once, few, many or a class for expanded clones.

J gene | V gene | D gene | clone size | CDR3 DNA | CDR3 protein
TRBJ2-3 | TRBV29-1 | - | - | TGCAGCTTCACGAGAGGGTTCACAGATACGCAGTATTTT | CSFTRGFTDTQYF
TRBJ1-2 | TRBV5-4 | - | few | TGTGCCAGCCCTGACGCCGCATTGGGTACGGGCTACACCTTC | CASPDAALGTGYTF
TRBJ2-6 | TRBV2 | TRBD1 | - | TGTGCCAGCGCCCAGGGGGCCTCTGGGGCCAACGTCCTGACTTTC | CASAQGASGANVLTF
TRBJ1-2 | TRBV4-3 | - | few | TGCGCCAGCAGCCAAGACCGACAGATCTATGGCTACACCTTC | CASSQDRQIYGYTF
TRBJ1-5 | TRBV7-9 | - | - | TGTGCCAGCAGCTTATTTACGGATTGGCAGGGTGGGCAGCCCCAGCATTTT | CASSLFTDWQGGQPQHF
TRBJ2-3 | TRBV19 | - | many | TGTGCCAGTAGGGGAGATCTCTCGGAGCAGTATTTT | CASRGDLSEQYF
TRBJ2-2 | TRBV7-3 | - | - | TGTGCCAGCAGCTTAATAACGCAGGGGCCCGGGGAGCTGTTTTTT | CASSLITQGPGELFF
TRBJ2-2 | TRBV18 | - | - | TGTGCCAGCTCAGTGGGACAGAACACCGGGGAGCTGTTTTTT | CASSVGQNTGELFF
TRBJ2-7 | TRBV7-8 | - | - | TGTGCCAGCAGCATTCCCCGGGGGGAGCAGTACTTC | CASSIPRGEQYF
TRBJ2-7 | TRBV15 | TRBD1 | - | TGTGCCACCAGCAGAGACACCGAGACAGGGGGCGGAGAGCAGTACTTC | CATSRDTETGGGEQYF
TRBJ1-3 | TRBV30 | - | - | TGTGCCTGGGGTCAGGAGCTCTCTGGAAACACCATATATTTT | CAWGQELSGNTIYF
TRBJ2-3 | TRBV4-2 | - | - | TGTGCCAGCAGCCAAGATCGAAACACAGATACGCAGTATTTT | CASSQDRNTDTQYF
TRBJ2-1 | TRBV6-1 | - | many | TGTGCCAGCAGTGTTCGAGAGGACAGCTCCTACAATGAGCAGTTCTTC | CASSVREDSSYNEQFF
TRBJ2-1 | TRBV5-1 | - | - | TGCGCCAGCAGCTTGGATGTTAGGGGGAATGAGCAGTTCTTC | CASSLDVRGNEQFF
TRBJ1-5 | TRBV6-1 | - | - | TGTGCCAGCAGTGAATATTGGGATTATAGCAATCAGCCCCAGCATTTT | CASSEYWDYSNQPQHF
TRBJ2-7 | TRBV28 | - | once | TGTGCCAGCAGTCCGGACTTGGCCTACGAGCAGTACTTC | CASSPDLAYEQYF
TRBJ1-4 | TRBV18 | - | - | TGTGCCAGCTCTCCTGAATCCCTGTCTGGTGAAAAACTGTTTTTT | CASSPESLSGEKLFF
TRBJ2-2 | TRBV28 | - | - | TGTGCCAGCAGCCCCCTGGAGGCCGGATTCGCCGGGGAGCTGTTTTTT | CASSPLEAGFAGELFF
TRBJ1-4 | TRBV15 | - | - | TGTGCCACCAGCAGAGATGGGACGGTTTCCAGGAGACTGTTTTTT | CATSRDGTVSRRLFF
TRBJ1-5 | TRBV30 | - | - | TGTGCCTGGAGTGTGACCGGCAATCAGCCCCAGCATTTT | CAWSVTGNQPQHF
TRBJ1-5 | TRBV10-1 | TRBD1 | - | TGCGCCGGAAAGTCCCCGGACAGGGGCGGACAGCCCCAGCATTTT | CAGKSPDRGGQPQHF
TRBJ2-1 | TRBV6-5 | - | - | TGTGCCAGCAAAACGGGAGTGAGGGAGCAGTTCTTC | CASKTGVREQFF
TRBJ2-1 | TRBV5-6 | - | - | TGTGCCAGCAGCTTGGTTACTAGCAATGAGCAGTTCTTC | CASSLVTSNEQFF
TRBJ2-7 | TRBV7-9 | - | - | TGTGCCAGCAGCCTGCCAGGAAGCTACGAGCAGTACTTC | CASSLPGSYEQYF
TRBJ2-2 | TRBV5-1 | - | - | TGCGCCAGCAGCTTGGACGGGACCACCAACGGGGAGCTGTTTTTT | CASSLDGTTNGELFF